The 24 T cell receptor beta chains reported below all come from one sample, sequenced in a study of T cells after yellow fever vaccination (dated by TCRdb to 2018 to 2020). The library was built by means of 5' RACE. Sequencer: Illumina HiSeq 2500. The public reads were run again by TCRdb, first through fastp at Q25 and then through MiXCR, and only productive beta chains were kept. Each record represents a unique CDR3 protein, reported with the most common genes and DNA among its rows. In all, the sample holds about 69,000 distinct CDR3 sequences, and around 5% of those were seen once. The top ten clonotypes cover about 2% of the sample. The sample's treatment or condition label is to be understood as: live attenuated yellow fever vaccine strain. Sequences were derived from CD4+ T cells sorted from PBMCs, sampled less than 16 days after the first yellow fever vaccination. The receptors were sampled from a man aged 18 to 30 who received the YFV17D yellow fever vaccine.

This clonotype was observed at least ten times. This CDR3 reads CASSLGLQETQYF. The CDR3 coding sequence is TGTGCCAGCAGCTTAGGGCTACAAGAGACCCAGTACTTC. V is TRBV7-6 and J is TRBJ2-5; the D is unclear. CDR1 and CDR2 (germline): SGHVS, FNYEAQ. CDR3 length: 13 residues. The V gene lost 1 base and the J gene lost 2 bases, with 5 bases spanning the gap.

At least ten counts were recorded for this clonotype. The chain couples TRBV20-1 to TRBJ2-1; D not certain. The CDR3 consists of 11 residues. The V gene lost 1 base and the J gene lost 8 bases, with 6 bases spanning the gap. CDR1 DFQATT and CDR2 SNEGSKA come from the germline V gene (reference sequence). CDR3 in DNA: TGCAGTGCTAGAGCGGGCGATGAGCAGTTCTTC. It encodes CSARAGDEQFF.

This clonotype was seen at least ten times. The chain has TRBV12-3 or TRBV12-4 and TRBJ2-7; no definite D call. The CDR3 has 13 amino acids. The germline V and J ends were trimmed by 5 bases and 1 base, with 9 bases remaining between them. The CDR3 sequence is CASSKDGSYEQYV. For the CDR3, the DNA is TGTGCCAGCAGTAAGGACGGTTCCTACGAGCAGTACGTC.

This clonotype was detected ten times or more. The chain couples TRBV19 to TRBJ2-2; TRBD1 agrees at 8 bases. V lost 8 bases, J lost 4 bases, and 9 bases stayed unmatched. The CDR3 length is 15 residues. Germline assignment: CDR1 LNHDA and CDR2 SQIVND (reference sequence). The CDR3 DNA reads as TGTGCCAGTCATGACGACAGGGGAGGCACCGGGGAGCTGTTTTTT. It yields the protein CASHDDRGGTGELFF.

Comments on this clonotype: A clone one base away is much larger, so this may be a read error. The chain joins TRBV6-9 to TRBJ2-5; no reliable D call. V was trimmed by 8 bases and J by 4 bases, leaving 14 bases between them. There are 13 residues in the CDR3. Germline loops: CDR1 MNHGY, CDR2 SVAAGI. CDR3 in DNA: TGTGCCAGCCGCTACGGCGAGCGAGAGACCCAGTACTTC. This gives the protein CASRYGERETQYF.

This clonotype occurred many times. The V gene is TRBV4-3, the J gene TRBJ1-6; D gene unclear. Trimming took off 0 bases at V and 7 bases at J, with 7 bases between the two ends. The CDR3 totals 14 residues. CDR1 is LGHNA and CDR2 is YSLEER in the germline V gene. CDR3 loop: CASSQDRRNSPLHF. CDR3 nucleotide sequence: TGCGCCAGCAGCCAAGATCGACGGAATTCACCCCTCCACTTT.

Notes on this clonotype: Being one base from a much bigger clone, this may be a read error. The chain recombines TRBV5-1 with TRBJ2-2; D is undetermined. The CDR3 runs to 17 residues. Germline CDR1 reads SGHRS; CDR2 reads YFSETQ. The V gene lost 3 bases and the J gene lost 0 bases, with 15 bases spanning the gap. In DNA form, the CDR3 reads TGCGCCAGCAGCTCCGGTGGGTGGGCCGCGAACACCGGGGAGCTGTTTTTT. This encodes CASSSGGWAANTGELFF.

This clonotype was observed at least ten times. This chain links TRBV28 with TRBJ1-2; D call uncertain. Germline V lookup: CDR1 MDHEN, CDR2 SYDVKM. The CDR3 loop spans 14 amino acids. V lost 1 base and J lost 0, with 6 bases in between. CDR3 in DNA: TGTGCCAGCAGTTTATATGACACTAACTATGGCTACACCTTC. Residues: CASSLYDTNYGYTF.

This clonotype was seen ten or more times. The rearrangement uses TRBV7-8 and TRBJ1-3, with D unclear. Germline V gives CDR1 SGHVS, CDR2 FQNEAQ. CDR3 size: 16 residues. V lost 4 bases to trimming and J lost 0 bases, with 13 bases between them. CDR3 nucleotide sequence: TGTGCCAGCAGCTCTTGGGTCTCCAGCTCTGGAAACACCATATATTTT. Translated, it gives CASSSWVSSSGNTIYF.

This clonotype was found many times. This chain uses TRBV7-9 with TRBJ1-4; TRBD1 aligns across 7 bases. The CDR3 has 16 amino acids. Germline assignment: CDR1 SEHNR and CDR2 FQNEAQ (reference sequence). V shed 1 base, J shed 10 bases, and the junction held 12 bases outside the gene matches. CDR3 in DNA: TGTGCCAGCAGCTTAGTCGTGAGTGGCTCAGGGGGAAAACTGTTTTTT. It translates to CASSLVVSGSGGKLFF.

At least ten counts were recorded for this clonotype. The J gene is TRBJ2-5, the V gene TRBV18; maybe TRBD1 (6 bases). Per the germline V gene, CDR1 is KGHSH and CDR2 is LQKENI. Trimming cost V 3 bases and J 2 bases, with 10 bases left between them. The CDR3 runs 14 residues. The CDR3 bases are TGTGCCAGCTCACCGGGACACGCGCAAGAGACCCAGTACTTC. It translates to CASSPGHAQETQYF.

The rearrangement uses TRBV5-1 and TRBJ1-2, with D tentatively TRBD1 (5 bases). Per germline, CDR1 SGHRS and CDR2 YFSETQ. Trimming removed 7 bases from V and 5 bases from J, with 21 bases in between. This CDR3 region has 15 residues. The CDR3: CASETPGTVGYGYTF. CDR3 in DNA: TGCGCCAGCGAAACTCCAGGGACGGTGGGATATGGCTACACCTTC.

V is TRBV19 and J is TRBJ1-1, with 7 bases matching TRBD1. The CDR3 is made up of 16 amino acids. Germline CDR1 and CDR2: LNHDA and SQIVND (reference sequence). V trimming: 6 bases; J trimming: 4 bases; junction bases outside the gene matches: 14. CDR3 residues: CASSPTVATGATEAFF. Here the CDR3 DNA reads TGTGCCAGTAGCCCAACTGTCGCTACAGGGGCCACTGAAGCTTTCTTT.

This clonotype was observed many times. V usage is TRBV24-1 and J usage is TRBJ1-2, with a possible D match to TRBD1 (5 bases). Trimming stripped 3 bases from V and 6 bases from J, with 7 bases between. The germline V gene encodes CDR1 KGHDR and CDR2 SFDVKD. The CDR3 is 12 residues long. The CDR3 nucleotides are TGTGCCACCAGTGATCAAGGGGATGGCTACACCTTC. Amino acids: CATSDQGDGYTF.

This clonotype was counted many times. The chain couples TRBV5-1 to TRBJ2-3; 7 positions agree with TRBD1. Unmatched junction bases numbered 9, after V lost 2 bases and J lost 0 bases. The CDR3 is 17 residues long. Germline V gene lookup returns CDR1 SGHRS and CDR2 YFSETQ. CDR3 sequence: CASSLTGTAPSTDTQYF. In nucleotides, the CDR3 is TGCGCCAGCAGCTTAACCGGGACAGCCCCTAGCACAGATACGCAGTATTTT.

This clonotype was counted ten times or more. The rearrangement joins TRBV7-2 to TRBJ2-1, with D possibly TRBD2 on 5 matching bases. Trimming removed 2 bases at V and 3 bases at J, with 11 bases between. Per germline, CDR1 SGHTA and CDR2 FQGNSA. There are 15 residues in the CDR3. CDR3 region: CASSLLRGNYNEQFF. DNA for the CDR3: TGTGCCAGCAGCTTACTTCGGGGAAACTACAATGAGCAGTTCTTC. The whole variable domain, filled in from reference TRBV7-2 and TRBJ2-1, reads GAGVSQSPSNKVTEKGKDVELRCDPISGHTALYWYRQSLGQGLEFLIYFQGNSAPDKSGLPSDRFSAERTGGSVSTLTIQRTQQEDSAVYLCASSLLRGNYNEQFFGPGTRLTVL.

This clonotype has a count of ten or more. The V gene is TRBV5-6, the J gene TRBJ2-7; tentative D call: TRBD2 (6 bases). This CDR3 is 13 amino acids long. V was cut by 3 bases and J by 6 bases, with 13 bases left in between. Germline V CDR1 and CDR2: SGHDT, YYEEEE. For the CDR3, the DNA is TGTGCCAGCAGCTGGGCCTCCGGGGGCGAGCAGTACGTC. It yields the protein CASSWASGGEQYV.

This sequence joins TRBV5-1 and TRBJ2-5; D not certain. In germline, CDR1 is SGHRS, CDR2 YFSETQ. The V and J ends lost 4 bases and 4 bases respectively, with 11 bases between them. The CDR3 covers 13 residues. CDR3 coding DNA: TGCGCCAGCAGCCTAGTGGGTGGAGAGACCCAGTACTTC. Its protein product is CASSLVGGETQYF. Based on the CDR3 plus reference TRBV5-1 and TRBJ2-5, the full variable domain is KAGVTQTPRYLIKTRGQQVTLSCSPISGHRSVSWYQQTPGQGLQFLFEYFSETQRNKGNFPGRFSGRQFSNSRSEMNVSTLELGDSALYLCASSLVGGETQYFGPGTRLLVL.

This clonotype was picked up many times. The chain recombines TRBV5-1 with TRBJ1-4; TRBD1 agrees at 9 bases. Germline assignment: CDR1 SGHRS and CDR2 YFSETQ. With 4 bases clipped from V and 8 bases from J, the junction kept 6 bases outside the gene matches. The CDR3 totals 14 residues. The CDR3 DNA is TGCGCCAGCAGCAGAGGGGACAGGGAAGAAAAACTGTTTTTT. The encoded protein is CASSRGDREEKLFF. The complete variable domain, with remaining parts taken from reference TRBV5-1 and TRBJ1-4, reads KAGVTQTPRYLIKTRGQQVTLSCSPISGHRSVSWYQQTPGQGLQFLFEYFSETQRNKGNFPGRFSGRQFSNSRSEMNVSTLELGDSALYLCASSRGDREEKLFFGSGTQLSVL.

This clonotype was detected many times. The rearrangement joins TRBV10-3 to TRBJ2-7; TRBD1 matches 10 bases. The CDR3 totals 14 residues. V shed 4 bases and J 5 bases; nucleotides not matched to a gene: 5. Germline V lookup: CDR1 ENHRY, CDR2 SYGVKD. The CDR3 coding sequence is TGTGCCATCAGTGGACAGGGGGCGGTCGACGAGCAGTACTTC. This codes for CAISGQGAVDEQYF.

The table lists this clonotype with many counts. V and J are TRBV6-2 or TRBV6-3 and TRBJ1-2; perhaps TRBD1 as D (6 bases). There are 14 residues in the CDR3. Germline-derived CDR1 and CDR2 are MNHEY and SVGEGT. Trimming left V 5 bases short and J 0 bases short, with 10 bases between. In DNA form, the CDR3 reads TGTGCCAGCAGTCAAGGGGGGACTAACTATGGCTACACCTTC. Amino acids: CASSQGGTNYGYTF.

This clonotype was seen many times. The chain joins TRBV12-3 or TRBV12-4 to TRBJ2-2; D is perhaps TRBD2 (6 bases). Trimming shortened V by 10 bases and J by 3 bases, and 21 bases separated the two germline ends. CDR3 size: 16 residues. CDR3 sequence: CATRGPWRDHTGELFF. The CDR3 DNA follows: TGTGCCACCCGTGGGCCCTGGAGGGACCACACCGGGGAGCTGTTTTTT.

This clonotype was recorded many times. V gene TRBV6-1 combines with J gene TRBJ2-3; no clear D. The germline V and J ends were trimmed by 7 bases and 0 bases, with 11 bases remaining between them. CDR1 is MNHNS, CDR2 SASEGT, per germline. The CDR3 length is 14 residues. The CDR3 spells CASKRMGSTDTQYF. As DNA, the CDR3 is TGTGCCAGCAAGAGGATGGGGAGCACAGATACGCAGTATTTT.

This clonotype was picked up many times. CDR3 sequence reads: CASSLGQGASSSPLHF. The CDR3 DNA sequence: TGCGCCAGCAGCTTGGGACAGGGGGCTTCAAGTTCACCCCTCCACTTT. The chain couples TRBV5-1 to TRBJ1-6; 10 bases align to TRBD1. The J segment lost 9 bases and the V segment lost 0 bases, leaving 6 bases of the junction unmatched. In germline, CDR1 is SGHRS, CDR2 YFSETQ. This CDR3 spans 16 amino acids.